This T cell receptor (beta chain) stems from a study of PD-1 blockade in classical Hodgkin lymphoma (dated by TCRdb to the early 2020s). For context, the study as a whole: Nivolumab dosing was 3 mg/kg intravenously every 2 weeks, continuing until either disease progression or unacceptable toxicity. A peripheral blood immune signature of response to PD-1 blockade in classical Hodgkin lymphoma was defined using TCR beta sequencing and CyTOF. Beyond this particular receptor, the publication reports: Only a single clinical trial cohort was studied, and what caused the repertoire differences, possibly disease activity or prior therapy, remained undefined. CD4+ but not CD8+ TCR diversity rose significantly by C4D1 (p=0.0027 vs p=0.16), most apparent in complete responders (p=0.02). Among trial patients, those achieving complete response had baseline diversity similar to that of newly diagnosed patients, while diversity was significantly lower in partial responders and progressors. Patients starting nivolumab less than 1 year after ASCT had lower diversity and were excluded from later analyses to avoid confounding by immune reconstitution. Newly diagnosed patients were reported to have lower baseline TCR diversity than healthy donors, and relapsed/refractory patients were reported to have lower baseline TCR diversity still.

What the time point label conveys for this sample: cycle 2 day 1 (C2D1) of nivolumab. Every trial patient had relapsed following autologous stem cell transplantation, and prior brentuximab vedotin exposure was what differed among cohorts A, B and C. A total of around 59 patients with relapsed/refractory classical Hodgkin lymphoma made up the trial cohort, and each patient's best overall response was complete response, partial response or progressive disease. Trial patients were treated with single-agent nivolumab in the multi-cohort phase II CheckMate 205 trial. Best overall response was determined by an independent review committee according to the 2007 International Working Group response criteria. Trial PBMCs were obtained immediately prior to nivolumab initiation (C1D1) and on therapy at cycle 2 day 1 and cycle 4 day 1. After peripheral blood was drawn into 8 mL Vacutainer Cell Preparation Tubes, PBMCs were isolated by centrifugation and then cryopreserved.

From cysteine to phenylalanine, the CDR3 is 16 amino acids long. Only CDR3 DNA remains: 48 bases, in frame from the first base. CDR1 is given as SEHNR and CDR2 as FQNEAQ, both from the germline V gene (reference sequence). From V the trimming removes 4 bases and from J it removes 7 bases, while the gene matches leave 7 bases of the junction unaccounted for. A remark on this clone: Its recognized antigen is unknown. No much larger clonotype is one base removed from it; base qualities were not supplied.

The Qiagen DNeasy kit was used to extract genomic DNA both from unsorted PBMCs and from the negatively selected CD4+ and CD8+ fractions. TCR beta CDR3 regions were amplified by immunoSEQ multiplex PCR using primers annealing to V and J segments. A synthetic immune receptor repertoire was used to minimize amplification bias, and any residual bias was removed computationally once sequencing was done. The original pipeline was this. Custom Python scripts were used to quantify repertoire diversity as the Shannon entropy index. Unsorted, CD4+ and CD8+ repertoires were analyzed separately, except in combined analyses where CD4+ and CD8+ sequences were merged in silico. Clonal expansion was defined as a frequency increase of at least 2-fold after treatment compared with C1D1, and clones undetected at baseline were assigned a pseudocount of 0.5. Singleton clones were defined as clones with 0 or 1 copy at C1D1, and non-singleton clones were defined as clones with 2 or more copies. By matching protein sequences in sorted samples from the same patient, clones expanded in unsorted samples were annotated as CD4+, CD8+ or unknown. Wilcoxon tests on paired samples were used to test changes in diversity from C1D1 to C4D1. Entries here come from immuneACCESS through TCRdb and include only in-frame sequences with V and J called. Some clones fail to appear in such tables; in the studies checked, an unresolved V gene covers under half of the shortfall, and the cause of the remainder is unknown. The DNA gave D and trimming, while V, J and clone size come from that table. The sample table lists approximately 99,000 clones, roughly 79% of them with a count of one. The ten top clones hold roughly 16% of the sample.

This TCR came from a human donor with classical Hodgkin lymphoma. The sample consisted of peripheral blood mononuclear cells (PBMCs), taken before the second cycle of nivolumab. The sequence joins TRBV7-9 to TRBJ2-1; TRBD2 aligns with 13 central bases. CDR3 sequence: CASSSWTSGGPNEQFF. The base sequence is TGTGCCAGCAGCTCCTGGACTAGCGGGGGCCCTAATGAGCAGTTCTTC.